This TCR beta chain was sequenced for a study of response to subunit inactivated influenza vaccine. Points from the study as a whole: The authors put forward the suggestion that each seasonal influenza vaccination may bring in only a limited number of new T cells.

From the RT-PCR reads, TCRdb called clonotypes with MiXCR, one entry per CDR3 protein. The sample contains 600,000 to 700,000 distinct CDR3 sequences, approximately 14% of which appear only once. This clonotype was counted between two and nine times. Its cognate antigen is unknown. Germline trimming cut 6 bases from V and 3 bases from J; bases unmatched to any gene: 14. There are 16 residues in the CDR3. CDR1 MDHEN and CDR2 SYDVKM come from the germline V gene. The TCR originated in a man aged 50 to 59 who received an inactivated influenza vaccine. Sequencing used PBMCs from blood, obtained less than 15 days before vaccination. This chain connects TRBV28 to TRBJ2-7; TRBD1 agrees at 7 bases. Written as DNA, the CDR3 is TGTGCCAGCAGACCCACAGGGGCCACTCGAAACTACGAGCAGTACTTC. It yields the protein CASRPTGATRNYEQYF.